The 11 T cell receptor beta chains below come from one sample, sequenced in a study of breast tumors, draining lymph nodes, adjacent tissues. Axillary draining lymph nodes of breast cancer patients supplied the node samples. TCRdb ran MiXCR on the multiplex PCR reads and lists one entry per CDR3 protein. In the table there are approximately 90,000 distinct CDR3 sequences, approximately 29% of which are singletons. What was sequenced was axillary lymph node tissue. The receptor source for this set is a female donor with breast cancer. Some clones in this sample may be carry-over from other donors' samples.

A word on this clonotype: With a much larger clone just one base away, this may be a read error. The chain is built from TRBV12-3 or TRBV12-4 and TRBJ2-3; 8 bases map to TRBD2. This CDR3 comprises 15 residues. The junction had 9 bases not matched to a gene; V was cut back by 8 bases and J by 2 bases. CDR3 region: CASGTPGLDTDTQYF. The CDR3 DNA reads as TGTGCCAGCGGTACTCCGGGACTAGACACAGATACGCAGTATTTT.

This clonotype was counted between two and nine times. This may stem from a read error, because a much larger clone lies one nucleotide away. This chain connects TRBV20-1 to TRBJ2-7; D gene ambiguous. The CDR3 contains 14 residues. CDR1 is DFQATT, CDR2 SNEGSKA, per germline (reference sequence). Trimming stripped 7 bases from V and 6 bases from J, with 22 bases between. The CDR3 reads CSGPAKDGRTEQYF. CDR3 DNA: TGCAGTGGTCCAGCCAAGGACGGCCGGACCGAGCAGTACTTC.

This clonotype was seen a single time. It may be a read error: a sequence one base away is much more abundant. V is TRBV7-9 and J is TRBJ1-4; no definite D call. This CDR3 is 18 amino acids long. Looked up from germline, CDR1 is SEHNR and CDR2 is FQNEAQ (reference sequence). Here the CDR3 reads CVSSLVRTSAATNGKLFF. The DNA of the CDR3 is TGTGTCAGCAGCTTAGTCCGGACGTCTGCAGCTACTAATGGAAAACTGTTTTTT.

Worth noting for this clonotype: Germline is not matched at one junction end, which may reflect a read error. The rearrangement joins TRBV29-1 to TRBJ2-1; TRBD2 agrees at 9 bases. Germline V gene sequence: CDR1 SQVTM, CDR2 ANQGSEA. The CDR3 has 10 residues. CDR3 DNA sequence: TGCAGCGTTGGCGGGGGGGAGCAGTCCTTC. Amino acids: CSVGGGEQSF.

This clonotype was seen repeatedly, ten times or more. V and J are TRBV19 and TRBJ2-6, with D hard to call. V was trimmed by 10 bases and J by 0 bases, leaving 7 bases between them. CDR1 and CDR2 (germline): LNHDA, SQIVND (reference sequence). The CDR3 is 13 residues long. The CDR3 bases are TGTGCCATTGTAAGCTCTGGGGCCAACGTCCTGACTTTC. Protein: CAIVSSGANVLTF.

The sample holds many counts of this clonotype. The chain has TRBV4-1 and TRBJ2-7; the D gene could be TRBD1 or TRBD2 (5 bases each). The CDR3 length is 15 residues. Germline V gene data show CDR1 as MGHRA and CDR2 as YSYEKL. Deletions cut 3 bases from V and 2 bases from J, with 14 bases between. CDR3 nucleotides: TGCGCCAGCAGCCACCCCCGGGACGGACCCTACGAGCAGTACTTC. Its protein product is CASSHPRDGPYEQYF.

This clonotype was seen a handful of times. Just one base apart from a much larger clone, this may be a read error. The V gene is TRBV18, the J gene TRBJ1-5; 10 bases match TRBD1. There are 15 residues in the CDR3. Germline V lookup: CDR1 KGHSH, CDR2 LQKENI. The V segment lost 4 bases and the J segment 5 bases; nucleotides outside the gene matches: 5. CDR3 DNA: TGTGCCAGCTCACGTGGACAGGGGGACGATCAGCCCCAGCATTTT. Amino acid sequence: CASSRGQGDDQPQHF.

This chain connects TRBV15 to TRBJ2-1, with TRBD1 matching over 10 bases. This CDR3 is built from 16 residues. The V and J ends lost 5 bases and 7 bases, in that order; junction bases with no gene match: 11. Germline CDR1 is LNHNV and CDR2 is YYDKDF (reference sequence). The CDR3 region has the DNA TGTGCCACCAGCGTAAACCGGGACAGGGGATGGAATGAGCAGTTCTTC. Its protein product is CATSVNRDRGWNEQFF.

This clonotype appeared many times. The chain recombines TRBV19 with TRBJ2-1; 9 nucleotides align to TRBD2. This CDR3 has 17 residues. Germline loops: CDR1 LNHDA, CDR2 SQIVND (reference sequence). V gave up 3 bases and J gave up 4 bases; unmatched junction bases: 10. The CDR3 sequence: CASSMAGGPVMYNEQFF. CDR3 DNA: TGTGCCAGTAGTATGGCGGGAGGGCCTGTAATGTACAATGAGCAGTTCTTC.

This clonotype was observed at least ten times. The chain joins TRBV10-3 to TRBJ1-4; 8 positions match TRBD1. There are 15 residues in the CDR3. Germline V CDR1 and CDR2: ENHRY, SYGVKD. Unmatched junction bases numbered 0, after V lost 2 bases and J lost 1 base. CDR3 DNA sequence: TGTGCCATCAGTGAGACAGGGGGAACTAATGAAAAACTGTTTTTT. Translation gives CAISETGGTNEKLFF.

This clonotype has ten or more counts. The chain couples TRBV7-9 to TRBJ2-7, with 14 bases matching TRBD2. The V gene end was trimmed by 5 bases and the J gene end by 11 bases; junction bases not matched to a gene: 11. CDR3 size: 15 residues. The germline gives CDR1 SEHNR, CDR2 FQNEAQ (reference sequence). CDR3: CASSVETGLAGEKYF. The CDR3 DNA reads as TGTGCCAGCAGCGTAGAAACGGGACTAGCGGGAGAAAAGTACTTC.